These 30 T cell receptor beta chains were sequenced from one sample in a study of PD-1 blockade in classical Hodgkin lymphoma. Sequencing used immunoSEQ multiplex PCR; TCRdb keeps in-frame clones, though not all of them. The data show tens of thousands of clones, over 75% seen once. All the patients suffered relapse after autologous stem cell transplantation, and brentuximab vedotin exposure differed. The sequencing here drew on peripheral blood mononuclear cells (PBMCs), taken at baseline. The receptors were gathered from a human donor with classical Hodgkin lymphoma.

The chain links TRBV6-4 to TRBJ2-7; no reliable D call. The CDR3 covers 14 residues. V dropped 7 bases and J dropped 1 base, with 14 bases sitting between them. Germline assignment: CDR1 MRHNA and CDR2 SNTAGT. CDR3 DNA: TGTGCCAGCATCCGATCCGTGTATTCCTACGAGCAGTACTTC. This encodes CASIRSVYSYEQYF.

This chain connects TRBV11-2 to TRBJ2-5, with D possibly matching TRBD2 (5 bases). V lost 4 bases to trimming and J lost 5 bases, with 11 bases between them. Germline CDR1 is SGHAT and CDR2 is FQNNGV. This CDR3 is built from 13 residues. Written as DNA, the CDR3 is TGTGCCAGCAGCTCCCCGTCGGGGGAGACCCAGTACTTC. As protein: CASSSPSGETQYF.

The chain has TRBV4-3 and TRBJ2-5; 16 bases map to TRBD2. Germline V gives CDR1 LGHNA, CDR2 YSLEER. V shed 5 bases, J shed 5 bases, and the junction held 8 bases outside the gene matches. The CDR3 extends over 17 amino acids. CDR3 bases: TGCGCCAGCAGCTTGGGACTAGCGGGGGGGCCCAGGGAGACCCAGTACTTC. Amino acids: CASSLGLAGGPRETQYF.

V and J are TRBV29-1 and TRBJ2-3; tentatively, D is TRBD1 or TRBD2 (5 bases each). The CDR3 consists of 17 residues. V shed 4 bases and J shed 2 bases, with 22 bases lying between them. Germline lookup yields CDR1 SQVTM and CDR2 ANQGSEA. CDR3 nucleotides: TGCAGCGTTGCCGGGACGCTGAAGAGCATTGTCACAGATACGCAGTATTTT. Its protein is CSVAGTLKSIVTDTQYF.

The V and J genes are TRBV5-1 and TRBJ1-3; no definite D call. CDR3 length: 15 amino acids. With 0 bases removed from V and 8 bases from J, the gap between germline ends came to 15 bases. Germline V lookup: CDR1 SGHRS, CDR2 YFSETQ. CDR3 loop: CASSLAGKAVDTIYF. The CDR3 DNA sequence: TGCGCCAGCAGCTTGGCGGGGAAGGCCGTGGACACCATATATTTT.

The chain couples TRBV19 to TRBJ1-6, with a possible D match to TRBD1 (5 bases). CDR1 is LNHDA, CDR2 SQIVND, per germline (reference sequence). Trimming took off 6 bases at V and 3 bases at J, with 9 bases between the two ends. CDR3 length: 14 residues. CDR3 protein: CASRAGNYNSPLHF. For the CDR3, the DNA is TGTGCCAGTAGGGCAGGGAACTATAATTCACCCCTCCACTTT.

This clone occurred a few times. The chain couples TRBV7-9 to TRBJ1-2, with a weak D call TRBD1 (6 bases). The germline V gene has CDR1 SEHNR and CDR2 FQNEAQ (reference sequence). Between the trimmed V and J ends, which lost 4 bases and 4 bases, there was a span of 10 bases. This CDR3 region has 13 residues. DNA for the CDR3: TGTGCCAGCAGCTCCAGGGGTGGCTATGGCTACACCTTC. It specifies CASSSRGGYGYTF. Complete variable domain (other parts from reference TRBV7-9 and TRBJ1-2): DTGVSQNPRHKITKRGQNVTFRCDPISEHNRLYWYRQTLGQGPEFLTYFQNEAQLEKSRLLSDRFSAERPKGSFSTLEIQRTEQGDSAMYLCASSSRGGYGYTFGSGTRLTVV.

The chain recombines TRBV4-3 with TRBJ2-3; D uncertain. Per the germline V gene, CDR1 is LGHNA and CDR2 is YSLEER. The CDR3 length is 16 residues. Trimming stripped 0 bases from V and 5 bases from J, with 15 bases between. CDR3 bases: TGCGCCAGCAGCCAAGAATTAGACAATAGGGTAGATACGCAGTATTTT. Translated, it gives CASSQELDNRVDTQYF.

The chain combines TRBV6-5 with TRBJ2-2, with unresolved D. Trimming took 5 bases from V and 0 from J, leaving 10 bases between them. CDR3 length: 15 residues. CDR1 MNHEY and CDR2 SVGAGI come from the germline V gene. CDR3 DNA sequence: TGTGCCAGCAGTACCCGACAAACGAACACCGGGGAGCTGTTTTTT. The encoded protein is CASSTRQTNTGELFF.

This chain joins TRBV14 and TRBJ1-1; D gene uncertain. The CDR3 is 17 amino acids. The germline gives CDR1 SGHDN, CDR2 FVKESK. V dropped 0 bases and J dropped 5 bases, with 19 bases sitting between them. The CDR3 DNA reads as TGTGCCAGCAGCCAAGATCGTTTCAGGCCTCTAGGAACTGAAGCTTTCTTT. It is translated as CASSQDRFRPLGTEAFF.

The chain has TRBV6-6 and TRBJ2-7, with D perhaps matching TRBD2 (5 bases). Trimming took off 8 bases at V and 7 bases at J, with 15 bases between the two ends. This CDR3 region has 12 residues. Per the germline V gene, CDR1 is MNHNY and CDR2 is SVGAGI (reference sequence). CDR3 nucleotides: TGTGCCAGCGGCCGGGGTATTCGGGAGCAGTACTTC. This encodes CASGRGIREQYF.

The chain recombines TRBV10-3 with TRBJ2-2; 8 nucleotides match TRBD1. After removal of 11 bases from V and 3 bases from J, the junction contained 5 bases not matched to a gene. The germline CDR1 and CDR2 sequences are ENHRY and SYGVKD. This CDR3 has 13 amino acids. CDR3 residues: CAVSQGDTGELFF. In nucleotides, the CDR3 is TGTGCCGTATCACAGGGGGACACCGGGGAGCTGTTTTTT.

This chain uses TRBV5-1 with TRBJ2-5; D gene unclear. Trimming shortened V by 1 base and J by 1 base, and 11 bases separated the two germline ends. Germline V CDR1 and CDR2: SGHRS, YFSETQ. This CDR3 comprises 15 residues. CDR3: CASSLNSPPQETQYF. The CDR3 DNA is TGCGCCAGCAGCTTGAATTCCCCTCCCCAAGAGACCCAGTACTTC. Full variable domain (remainder filled in from reference TRBV5-1 and TRBJ2-5): KAGVTQTPRYLIKTRGQQVTLSCSPISGHRSVSWYQQTPGQGLQFLFEYFSETQRNKGNFPGRFSGRQFSNSRSEMNVSTLELGDSALYLCASSLNSPPQETQYFGPGTRLLVL.

J is TRBJ2-7 and V is TRBV7-8, with TRBD1 matching over 8 bases. The V gene end was trimmed by 1 base and the J gene end by 3 bases; junction bases not matched to a gene: 5. Germline V gene lookup returns CDR1 SGHVS and CDR2 FQNEAQ. The length of the CDR3 is 15 residues. The CDR3 DNA reads TGTGCCAGCAGCTTAGGTCTAACAGGGGGCTACGAGCAGTACTTC. It yields the protein CASSLGLTGGYEQYF.

The V and J genes are TRBV5-5 and TRBJ1-2, with D possibly TRBD1 on 6 matching bases. Germline V CDR1 and CDR2: SGHKS, YYEKEE (reference sequence). The V end was cut by 4 bases, the J end by 8 bases, with 15 bases between. The CDR3 length is 13 residues. The CDR3 spells CASSLQGLLGYTF. In nucleotides, the CDR3 is TGTGCCAGCAGCCTACAGGGTCTTCTAGGCTACACCTTC. Looking up the rest from reference TRBV5-5 and TRBJ1-2 gives the full variable domain: DAGVTQSPTHLIKTRGQQVTLRCSPISGHKSVSWYQQVLGQGPQFIFQYYEKEERGRGNFPDRFSARQFPNYSSELNVNALLLGDSALYLCASSLQGLLGYTFGSGTRLTVV.

This clone was detected once. The gene calls are TRBV5-1 and TRBJ2-3; possibly TRBD1 or TRBD2 for D (5 bases each). The CDR3 runs 14 residues. Germline V gives CDR1 SGHRS, CDR2 YFSETQ. V lost 5 bases and J 4 bases, leaving 14 bases between the germline ends. The CDR3 DNA reads as TGCGCCAGCAGTCCCGAGGGGTTGGCAGATACGCAGTATTTT. Its translation: CASSPEGLADTQYF.

This rearrangement joins TRBV19 to TRBJ2-3, with 13 bases that match TRBD2. The CDR3 extends over 16 amino acids. In germline, CDR1 is LNHDA, CDR2 SQIVND (reference sequence). V trimming: 5 bases; J trimming: 2 bases; junction bases outside the gene matches: 4. The CDR3 DNA follows: TGTGCCAGTAGTGCCGGACTAGCGGGGGTCACAGATACGCAGTATTTT. Translated, it gives CASSAGLAGVTDTQYF.

The chain combines TRBV9 with TRBJ1-2; TRBD1 might be the D (5 bases). Trimming removed 3 bases at V and 5 bases at J, with 17 bases between. Germline V CDR1 and CDR2: SGDLS, YYNGEE. The length of the CDR3 is 15 residues. CDR3 sequence: CASSETGQTTYGYTF. The CDR3 DNA is TGTGCCAGCAGCGAAACAGGACAAACGACGTATGGCTACACCTTC.

J is TRBJ1-1 and V is TRBV6-6, with 9 bases aligning to TRBD1. Germline-derived CDR1 and CDR2 are MNHNY and SVGAGI (reference sequence). The CDR3 contains 15 residues. Trimming took 2 bases from V and 5 from J; bases not matched to a gene: 6. The CDR3 sequence is CASSYQDRGETEAFF. In DNA, the CDR3 is TGTGCCAGCAGTTACCAGGACAGGGGAGAGACTGAAGCTTTCTTT.

The rearrangement uses TRBV9 and TRBJ1-1, with D perhaps matching TRBD1 (6 bases). CDR1 is SGDLS and CDR2 is YYNGEE in the germline V gene. V gave up 2 bases and J gave up 1 base, with 9 bases separating them. The CDR3 has 14 residues. CDR3 nucleotide sequence: TGTGCCAGCAGCGTTAGGGGGGAGAACACTGAAGCTTTCTTT. It specifies CASSVRGENTEAFF.

This chain connects TRBV2 to TRBJ1-5; 8 bases are shared with TRBD1. Trimming removed 3 bases from V and 2 bases from J; junction bases left unmatched: 3. The CDR3 is 15 amino acids. Germline values: CDR1 SNHLY, CDR2 FYNNEI. CDR3 protein: CASSEVGQGNQPQHF. The CDR3 DNA is TGTGCCAGCAGTGAGGTGGGACAGGGCAATCAGCCCCAGCATTTT.

The V and J genes are TRBV19 and TRBJ2-3; TRBD2 agrees at 10 bases. CDR1 and CDR2 from the germline V gene are LNHDA and SQIVND (reference sequence). V lost 3 bases to trimming and J lost 0 bases; unmatched junction nucleotides: 12. This CDR3 is built from 19 residues. CDR3 in DNA: TGTGCCAGTAGTATCACAGCGGGGGGGCCGGTGTCTAGCACAGATACGCAGTATTTT. Translation gives CASSITAGGPVSSTDTQYF.

This clone has just one count. This sequence joins TRBV21-1 and TRBJ1-2; TRBD1 was called by the table and not checked on the DNA. TRBV21-1 is listed as a pseudogene. CDR3 length equals 15 residues. CDR3 residues: CASSKEMGRAEGYTF. CDR3 nucleotides: TGTGCCAGCAGCAAAGAAATGGGCAGGGCAGAAGGCTACACCTTC.

The chain uses TRBV11-2 and TRBJ1-3, with D hard to call. The CDR3 contains 12 residues. Germline CDR1 reads SGHAT; CDR2 reads FQNNGV. V dropped 5 bases and J dropped 4 bases, with 6 bases sitting between them. The CDR3 nucleotides read TGTGCCAGCAGCCTGGCGGGAAACACCATATATTTT. This sequence encodes CASSLAGNTIYF.

The chain couples TRBV5-1 to TRBJ1-3, with D unresolved. This CDR3 is built from 14 residues. Germline CDR1 is SGHRS and CDR2 is YFSETQ. V gave up 5 bases and J gave up 0 bases, with 9 bases separating them. This CDR3 is CASSPVGSGNTIYF. The CDR3 DNA reads TGCGCCAGCAGTCCCGTGGGCTCTGGAAACACCATATATTTT.

This rearrangement joins TRBV5-8 to TRBJ2-1, with 11 nucleotides matching TRBD2. Germline V lookup: CDR1 SGHTS, CDR2 YDEGEE. J lost 8 bases, V lost 3 bases, and 10 bases had no gene match. This CDR3 is 16 amino acids long. CDR3 DNA: TGTGCCAGCAGCTCCTTAGCGGGGGGGGACCGCGATGAGCAGTTCTTC. Its protein product is CASSSLAGGDRDEQFF.

The chain couples TRBV4-1 to TRBJ2-7; the D is unclear. Trimming took off 1 base at V and 2 bases at J, with 21 bases between the two ends. CDR1 and CDR2 from the germline V gene are MGHRA and YSYEKL. This CDR3 has 18 amino acids. The CDR3 coding sequence is TGCGCCAGCAGCCAAGTGGATTTTTTGCCGGGCCAAACCTACGAGCAGTACTTC. It yields the protein CASSQVDFLPGQTYEQYF.

J is TRBJ2-5 and V is TRBV5-1, with 13 bases matching TRBD2. The V segment lost 4 bases and the J segment 5 bases; nucleotides outside the gene matches: 14. The germline gives CDR1 SGHRS, CDR2 YFSETQ. This CDR3 has 18 residues. The CDR3 spells CASSLAGLAGASVETQYF. DNA for the CDR3: TGCGCCAGCAGCCTCGCAGGACTAGCGGGGGCCTCGGTGGAGACCCAGTACTTC.

This clone was observed once. DNA for the CDR3: TGTGCCTACGGACAGGGGATCTATGGCTACACCTTC. Translating gives CAYGQGIYGYTF. The rearrangement joins TRBV30 to TRBJ1-2; 9 nucleotides agree with TRBD1. Trimming cost V 7 bases and J 4 bases; bases outside gene matches: 4. CDR1 is GTSNPN, CDR2 SVGIG, per germline (reference sequence). This CDR3 is built from 12 residues. Supplemented by reference TRBV30 and TRBJ1-2, the full variable domain reads SQTIHQWPATLVQPVGSPLSLECTVEGTSNPNLYWYRQAAGRGLQLLFYSVGIGQISSEVPQNLSASRPQDRQFILSSKKLLLSDSGFYLCAYGQGIYGYTFGSGTRLTVV.

V gene TRBV30 combines with J gene TRBJ2-7; 10 nucleotides agree with TRBD1. V lost 0 bases, J lost 3 bases, and 2 bases stayed unmatched. Germline assignment: CDR1 GTSNPN and CDR2 SVGIG (reference sequence). This CDR3 contains 14 residues. The CDR3 DNA follows: TGTGCCTGGAGTGTTGGGACAGGGGACTACGAGCAGTACTTC. It specifies CAWSVGTGDYEQYF.